These 16 T cell receptor beta chains share one sample of origin, sequenced in a study of blood T cell repertoires in COVID-19. The table came from immunoSEQ multiplex PCR; TCRdb's copy has only in-frame clones and leaves some out. The sample has tens of thousands of clones, roughly 89% seen once. Sequenced: peripheral blood. The origin of the receptors is a man aged 70 or older with active or convalescent COVID-19.

The chain joins TRBV19 to TRBJ1-5; D is unresolved. Looked up from germline, CDR1 is LNHDA and CDR2 is SQIVND (reference sequence). Trimming took off 3 bases at V and 6 bases at J, with 6 bases between the two ends. The CDR3 sequence is 12 residues long. CDR3 in amino acids: CASSIRSQPQHF. CDR3 nucleotide sequence: TGTGCCAGTAGTATTCGTAGTCAGCCCCAGCATTTT.

As to this clone: Mismatch with germline at one junction end may stem from a read error. The chain uses TRBV7-7 and TRBJ2-5, with 10 bases identical to TRBD1. CDR1 is SSHAT and CDR2 is FNYEAQ in the germline V gene (reference sequence). The CDR3 runs 15 residues. CDR3 sequence reads: CASSFLGQGRETQYF. CDR3 bases: TGTGCTAGCAGCTTTCTGGGACAGGGGCGAGAGACCCAGTACTTC.

This rearrangement joins TRBV5-1 to TRBJ2-7; D might be TRBD2 (6 bases). CDR1 and CDR2 (germline): SGHRS, YFSETQ. V lost 4 bases and J lost 2, with 19 bases in between. This CDR3 is built from 16 residues. CDR3 protein: CASSTQSGTGTYEQYF. Here the CDR3 DNA reads TGCGCCAGCAGCACCCAATCCGGGACTGGGACCTACGAGCAGTACTTC.

V gene TRBV30 combines with J gene TRBJ1-5, with 10 bases identical to TRBD1. The ends lost 0 bases at V and 4 bases at J; junction bases unmatched: 0. The CDR3 consists of 14 residues. Germline assignment: CDR1 GTSNPN and CDR2 SVGIG (reference sequence). The CDR3 sequence: CAWSVGQGNQPQHF. CDR3 DNA: TGTGCCTGGAGTGTGGGACAGGGGAATCAGCCCCAGCATTTT. The full variable domain, its missing parts supplied by reference TRBV30 and TRBJ1-5, is SQTIHQWPATLVQPVGSPLSLECTVEGTSNPNLYWYRQAAGRGLQLLFYSVGIGQISSEVPQNLSASRPQDRQFILSSKKLLLSDSGFYLCAWSVGQGNQPQHFGDGTRLSIL.

The chain joins TRBV4-2 to TRBJ2-7; a possible D gene is TRBD1 (6 bases). V lost 0 bases and J 3 bases, leaving 12 bases between the germline ends. Germline values: CDR1 LGHNA, CDR2 YNFKEQ. This CDR3 comprises 15 residues. The CDR3 loop reads CASSQEGAGVYEQYF. The DNA of the CDR3 is TGTGCCAGCAGCCAAGAGGGGGCGGGTGTCTACGAGCAGTACTTC.

The chain couples TRBV28 to TRBJ1-2; D perhaps matches TRBD1 (6 bases). Between the trimmed V and J ends, which lost 9 bases and 4 bases, there was a span of 12 bases. Germline V gene lookup returns CDR1 MDHEN and CDR2 SYDVKM. The CDR3 extends over 12 amino acids. CDR3: CASNRESYGYTF. DNA of the CDR3: TGTGCCAGTAACAGGGAATCCTATGGCTACACCTTC.

This chain uses TRBV18 with TRBJ2-7; 9 bases align to TRBD1. With V trimmed by 3 bases and J by 3 bases, 12 bases remained unmatched. Germline values: CDR1 KGHSH, CDR2 LQKENI. This CDR3 has 17 amino acids. The CDR3 spells CASSPLGSGTGFYEQYF. CDR3 DNA sequence: TGTGCCAGCTCACCTTTGGGGTCCGGGACAGGGTTCTACGAGCAGTACTTC.

The chain couples TRBV9 to TRBJ1-2; TRBD1 aligns across 8 bases. The CDR3 is made up of 17 amino acids. V shed 0 bases and J 4 bases; nucleotides not matched to a gene: 11. Germline V lookup: CDR1 SGDLS, CDR2 YYNGEE. CDR3 sequence: CASSVGFSGQGVYGYTF. The DNA of the CDR3 is TGTGCCAGCAGCGTAGGTTTTAGCGGACAGGGCGTCTATGGCTACACCTTC.

The chain is built from TRBV5-1 and TRBJ1-3; a possible D gene is TRBD1 (5 bases). From germline, CDR1 is SGHRS and CDR2 YFSETQ. The V end was cut by 4 bases, the J end by 0 bases, with 11 bases between. The CDR3 has 15 amino acids. The CDR3 is CASSASTDSGNTIYF. In DNA form, the CDR3 reads TGCGCCAGCAGCGCATCGACAGACTCTGGAAACACCATATATTTT.

The CDR3: CASSAGLAGPYEQYF. CDR3 nucleotides: TGTGCCAGCAGCGCGGGACTAGCGGGCCCCTACGAGCAGTACTTC. This sequence joins TRBV7-3 and TRBJ2-7, with 12 bases that match TRBD2. The J segment lost 2 bases and the V segment lost 5 bases, leaving 4 bases of the junction unmatched. Germline V CDR1 and CDR2: SGHTA, FQGTGA. The CDR3 covers 15 residues. Drawing the rest from reference TRBV7-3 and TRBJ2-7, the complete variable domain is GAGVSQTPSNKVTEKGKYVELRCDPISGHTALYWYRQSLGQGPEFLIYFQGTGAADDSGLPNDRFFAVRPEGSVSTLKIQRTERGDSAVYLCASSAGLAGPYEQYFGPGTRLTVT.

CDR3 residues: CAWSGMSQPQHF. The CDR3 region has the DNA TGTGCCTGGAGTGGTATGAGTCAGCCCCAGCATTTT. This chain connects TRBV30 to TRBJ1-5, with D unclear. Trimming stripped 1 base from V and 6 bases from J, with 7 bases between. Germline assignment: CDR1 GTSNPN and CDR2 SVGIG (reference sequence). CDR3 length: 12 residues.

The CDR3 DNA is TGTGCCAGCAGTGGCGAGAGGGCATCGAAGACCCAGTACTTC. Translating gives CASSGERASKTQYF. The V gene is TRBV2, the J gene TRBJ2-5; maybe TRBD2 (5 bases). Deletions cut 4 bases from V and 6 bases from J, with 15 bases between. This CDR3 is 14 amino acids long. Germline V gene sequence: CDR1 SNHLY, CDR2 FYNNEI.

V usage is TRBV18 and J usage is TRBJ1-1; possible D gene TRBD1, 5 bases. The CDR3 covers 15 residues. Germline assignment: CDR1 KGHSH and CDR2 LQKENI. V was trimmed by 0 bases and J by 0 bases, leaving 8 bases between them. DNA of the CDR3: TGTGCCAGCTCACCACCGGGGGGAATGAACACTGAAGCTTTCTTT. Amino acids: CASSPPGGMNTEAFF.

The chain combines TRBV6-1 with TRBJ1-2; weak D call: TRBD1 (6 bases). The CDR3 is made up of 13 amino acids. Trimming left V 3 bases short and J 7 bases short, with 12 bases between. From germline, CDR1 is MNHNS and CDR2 SASEGT. The CDR3 reads CASSENGGRGYTF. CDR3 in DNA: TGTGCCAGCAGTGAGAACGGGGGGCGTGGCTACACCTTC.

V is TRBV19 and J is TRBJ1-2; 7 bases fit TRBD1. Germline V gene sequence: CDR1 LNHDA, CDR2 SQIVND (reference sequence). With V trimmed by 4 bases and J by 7 bases, 6 bases remained unmatched. CDR3 length: 13 amino acids. CDR3 sequence (DNA): TGTGCCAGTAGTACCGGGCCAGGGGGTGGCTACACCTTC. Its translation: CASSTGPGGGYTF.

Concerning this clone: The DNA is omitted, as the CDR3 cannot be located on it reliably, and the CDR3 follows TCRdb's listing. CDR3 loop: CASSFAGGSKEHF. This chain joins TRBV27 and TRBJ1-5; the D call TRBD1 from the table was never checked on the DNA. The CDR3 adds up to 13 amino acids, both ends counted. Germline-derived CDR1 and CDR2 are MNHEY and SMNVEV (reference sequence).